These T cell receptor beta chains were read from a single sample in a study of blood T cell repertoires in COVID-19. Only in-frame clones appear in the TCRdb table, and some are missing; sequencing was by immunoSEQ multiplex PCR. The sample carries around 99,000 clones, around 89% recorded once. The sequenced sample consisted of peripheral blood. The receptors come from a man between 35 and 55 years old with active or convalescent COVID-19. The conserved cysteine and the conserved F or W are not part of the CDR3 here. Clone size is given for some rows only: seen once, a few or many times, or a class if the clone is expanded.

cdr3_aa: ASSPPFPGEGEKLF
j_call: TRBJ1-4
clone_size: .
v_call: TRBV18

cdr3_aa: ASSLGTTPLQEQF
j_call: TRBJ2-1
clone_size: .
v_call: TRBV11-3

cdr3_aa: ASSIDGSAGGSYNEQF
j_call: TRBJ2-1
clone_size: .
v_call: TRBV19

cdr3_aa: ASSYSDRPSNGYT
j_call: TRBJ1-2
clone_size: .
v_call: TRBV6-2/TRBV6-3

cdr3_aa: AVTVWDRGFEAF
j_call: TRBJ1-1
clone_size: once
v_call: TRBV2

cdr3_aa: ASTLERQGWDTQY
j_call: TRBJ2-3
clone_size: .
v_call: TRBV25-1

cdr3_aa: ASSLTGTSTDTQY
j_call: TRBJ2-3
clone_size: few
v_call: TRBV2

cdr3_aa: SASSGTSVMSEQF
j_call: TRBJ2-1
clone_size: .
v_call: TRBV20-1

cdr3_aa: ASSSTSRRVNEQF
j_call: TRBJ2-1
clone_size: .
v_call: TRBV6-5

cdr3_aa: ASREGGEQY
j_call: TRBJ2-7
clone_size: once
v_call: TRBV12-3/TRBV12-4

cdr3_aa: ASSQDFGGVYNEQF
j_call: TRBJ2-1
clone_size: .
v_call: TRBV4-3

cdr3_aa: ASSQDLLYNEQF
j_call: TRBJ2-1
clone_size: .
v_call: TRBV4-2

cdr3_aa: AWSTSFGGYGYT
j_call: TRBJ1-2
clone_size: .
v_call: TRBV30

cdr3_aa: ASSLDRGGNSPLH
j_call: TRBJ1-6
clone_size: .
v_call: TRBV5-1

cdr3_aa: ASSVGEIEKLF
j_call: TRBJ1-4
clone_size: .
v_call: TRBV9

cdr3_aa: ASSEGFDREKYSNQPQH
j_call: TRBJ1-5
clone_size: .
v_call: TRBV2

cdr3_aa: ASRSEGTEAF
j_call: TRBJ1-1
clone_size: .
v_call: TRBV2

cdr3_aa: ASSFKAGAGADTQY
j_call: TRBJ2-3
clone_size: .
v_call: TRBV7-9

cdr3_aa: ASSAWTPNNQPQH
j_call: TRBJ1-5
clone_size: .
v_call: TRBV2

cdr3_aa: ASSLRQGYTEAF
j_call: TRBJ1-1
clone_size: .
v_call: TRBV7-6

cdr3_aa: ATSDFETRGYT
j_call: TRBJ1-2
clone_size: .
v_call: TRBV24-1

cdr3_aa: ASSSFSGGDSPLH
j_call: TRBJ1-6
clone_size: .
v_call: TRBV5-4

cdr3_aa: ASKQVEGTEAF
j_call: TRBJ1-1
clone_size: many
v_call: TRBV27

cdr3_aa: ASSLTQVKGETQY
j_call: TRBJ2-5
clone_size: .
v_call: TRBV11-2

cdr3_aa: AWTPGYIGDEQF
j_call: TRBJ2-1
clone_size: .
v_call: TRBV30

cdr3_aa: ASSTNRVGEQF
j_call: TRBJ2-1
clone_size: few
v_call: TRBV19

cdr3_aa: ASSVVAESYEQY
j_call: TRBJ2-7
clone_size: once
v_call: TRBV9

cdr3_aa: ASSPRQGFEKLF
j_call: TRBJ1-4
clone_size: once
v_call: TRBV18

cdr3_aa: ASSFDRGYQPQH
j_call: TRBJ1-5
clone_size: .
v_call: TRBV7-2

cdr3_aa: ASSWGSGQGGAYEQY
j_call: TRBJ2-7
clone_size: .
v_call: TRBV5-1

cdr3_aa: ASSQEGQFNEKLF
j_call: TRBJ1-4
clone_size: .
v_call: TRBV4-3